The 26 T cell receptor beta chains reported below all come from one sample, sequenced in a study of early T cells in non-severe SARS-CoV-2 infection. Using its own MiXCR run on the 5' RACE reads, TCRdb lists one record per CDR3 protein. The data show over 75,000 distinct CDR3 sequences, 15% seen once. What was sequenced was whole blood. These receptors were collected from an adult who was a healthcare worker with PCR-confirmed SARS-CoV-2 infection or an uninfected control (not recorded which).

This clonotype was picked up many times. The chain recombines TRBV20-1 with TRBJ1-5; 9 bases line up with TRBD1. The CDR3 consists of 15 residues. Trimming cost V 6 bases and J 1 base; bases outside gene matches: 7. Germline CDR1 reads DFQATT; CDR2 reads SNEGSKA (reference sequence). CDR3 protein: CSAPGQGGSNQPQHF. Here the CDR3 DNA reads TGCAGTGCGCCGGGACAGGGAGGAAGCAATCAGCCCCAGCATTTT.

The chain couples TRBV5-6 to TRBJ1-2, with D tentatively TRBD1 (6 bases). The CDR3 length is 16 residues. Trimming stripped 3 bases from V and 4 bases from J, with 19 bases between. Germline CDR1 reads SGHDT; CDR2 reads YYEEEE. CDR3: CASSYTGDRPPYGYTF. The CDR3 region has the DNA TGTGCCAGCAGCTATACAGGAGACAGGCCTCCCTATGGCTACACCTTC.

The table lists this clonotype with many counts. This sequence joins TRBV4-1 and TRBJ2-1; no firm D call. The CDR3 runs to 12 residues. V was pared by 1 base and J by 7 bases, with 5 bases between. The germline CDR1 and CDR2 sequences are MGHRA and YSYEKL. The CDR3 region is CASSQVTNEQFF. The CDR3 nucleotides read TGCGCCAGCAGCCAAGTAACAAATGAGCAGTTCTTC.

This clonotype occurred a few times. The rearrangement links TRBV5-5 to TRBJ1-4, with TRBD1 as a possible D gene (5 bases). V lost 0 bases and J 12 bases, leaving 12 bases between the germline ends. This CDR3 is built from 13 residues. Germline CDR1 and CDR2: SGHKS and YYEKEE (reference sequence). The CDR3 is CASSLAPGGELFF. The CDR3 coding sequence is TGTGCCAGCAGCTTGGCCCCGGGGGGAGAACTGTTTTTT.

This chain links TRBV20-1 with TRBJ2-1; D perhaps matches TRBD2 (8 bases). The CDR3 covers 14 residues. The germline gives CDR1 DFQATT, CDR2 SNEGSKA (reference sequence). Between the trimmed V and J ends, which lost 5 bases and 10 bases, there was a span of 21 bases. CDR3 protein: CSAGTAGDSGEQFF. The CDR3, as DNA: TGCAGTGCTGGGACAGCGGGAGATTCGGGGGAGCAGTTCTTC.

This clonotype was observed many times. V is TRBV5-1 and J is TRBJ1-6; D gene unclear. The germline V gene has CDR1 SGHRS and CDR2 YFSETQ. The CDR3 runs to 15 residues. V was trimmed by 1 base and J by 3 bases, leaving 8 bases between them. CDR3 amino acids: CASSLREVYNSPLHF. The CDR3 DNA reads as TGCGCCAGCAGCTTGCGGGAGGTCTATAATTCACCCCTCCACTTT.

This chain links TRBV7-6 with TRBJ2-1, with a weak D call TRBD2 (6 bases). CDR1 is SGHVS, CDR2 FNYEAQ, per germline. The CDR3 length is 13 residues. Trimming stripped 5 bases from V and 4 bases from J, with 9 bases between. The CDR3 protein is CASSKLAYNEQFF. DNA for the CDR3: TGTGCCAGCAGCAAACTAGCTTACAATGAGCAGTTCTTC.

This clonotype was seen ten or more times. The rearrangement uses TRBV7-9 and TRBJ2-5; D is perhaps TRBD2 (5 bases). CDR3 length: 16 residues. Trimming took off 5 bases at V and 4 bases at J, with 20 bases between the two ends. In germline, CDR1 is SEHNR, CDR2 FQNEAQ (reference sequence). As DNA, the CDR3 is TGTGCCAGCAGCATCGGGGTAGGAGGAGGAGGAGAGACCCAGTACTTC. This translates into CASSIGVGGGGETQYF.

This clonotype was seen a handful of times. The chain has TRBV7-2 and TRBJ2-3; TRBD2 agrees at 14 bases. Germline V CDR1 and CDR2: SGHTA, FQGNSA. J lost 4 bases, V lost 4 bases, and 7 bases had no gene match. The CDR3 consists of 17 residues. Here the CDR3 reads CASSSRGTSGSPDTQYF. CDR3 bases: TGTGCCAGCAGCTCTAGGGGGACTAGCGGGAGTCCAGATACGCAGTATTTT.

This clonotype has more than one count but fewer than ten. This chain joins TRBV7-2 and TRBJ2-5; D is unresolved. Germline-derived CDR1 and CDR2 are SGHTA and FQGNSA. V was pared by 4 bases and J by 0 bases, with 9 bases between. This CDR3 region has 14 residues. The CDR3, as DNA: TGTGCCAGCAGCTCCTGGGAAGACCAAGAGACCCAGTACTTC. Amino acid sequence: CASSSWEDQETQYF. Together with reference TRBV7-2 and TRBJ2-5, the CDR3 gives the full variable domain: GAGVSQSPSNKVTEKGKDVELRCDPISGHTALYWYRQSLGQGLEFLIYFQGNSAPDKSGLPSDRFSAERTGGSVSTLTIQRTQQEDSAVYLCASSSWEDQETQYFGPGTRLLVL.

This chain connects TRBV4-3 to TRBJ2-3, with 12 nucleotides matching TRBD2. V trimming: 1 base; J trimming: 3 bases; junction bases outside the gene matches: 5. CDR3 length: 17 amino acids. Per germline, CDR1 LGHNA and CDR2 YSLEER. The CDR3 DNA sequence: TGCGCCAGCAGCCAAGCCCTGACTAGCGGGAGTACAGATACGCAGTATTTT. Protein product: CASSQALTSGSTDTQYF.

This clonotype was detected a few times. The chain links TRBV3-1 to TRBJ2-7; 11 bases are shared with TRBD2. The length of the CDR3 is 15 residues. Germline assignment: CDR1 LGHDT and CDR2 YNNKEL (reference sequence). V trimming: 1 base; J trimming: 3 bases; junction bases outside the gene matches: 2. The chain's CDR3 is CASSQVTSGSYEQYF. The CDR3 nucleotides are TGTGCCAGCAGCCAAGTCACTAGCGGGAGCTACGAGCAGTACTTC.

This clonotype showed up many times. The chain carries TRBV5-1 and TRBJ2-1; possibly TRBD1 or TRBD2 for D (5 bases each). The V gene lost 10 bases and the J gene lost 6 bases, with 20 bases spanning the gap. Germline loops: CDR1 SGHRS, CDR2 YFSETQ. This CDR3 contains 14 residues. CDR3 amino acids: CACGTGPQSNEQFF. The DNA of the CDR3 is TGCGCCTGTGGGACGGGACCCCAAAGCAATGAGCAGTTCTTC.

This clonotype was recorded a few times. V usage is TRBV5-1 and J usage is TRBJ1-2; tentative D call: TRBD1 (6 bases). V was shortened by 2 bases and J by 3 bases, with 11 bases between the two germline ends. Germline lookup yields CDR1 SGHRS and CDR2 YFSETQ. This CDR3 comprises 14 residues. The CDR3 here is CASSLMDSYYGYTF. The CDR3 DNA follows: TGCGCCAGCAGCTTAATGGACAGCTACTATGGCTACACCTTC. Full variable domain (rest looked up from reference TRBV5-1 and TRBJ1-2): KAGVTQTPRYLIKTRGQQVTLSCSPISGHRSVSWYQQTPGQGLQFLFEYFSETQRNKGNFPGRFSGRQFSNSRSEMNVSTLELGDSALYLCASSLMDSYYGYTFGSGTRLTVV.

There are a few counts of this clonotype. The chain links TRBV28 to TRBJ2-3; 7 nucleotides agree with TRBD2. CDR1 and CDR2 (germline): MDHEN, SYDVKM. This CDR3 comprises 15 residues. V dropped 0 bases and J dropped 4; count of bases not matched to a gene: 4. The CDR3 nucleotides read TGTGCCAGCAGTTTATGGCGGGAGAGTGCAGATACGCAGTATTTT. Translation: CASSLWRESADTQYF.

J is TRBJ2-1 and V is TRBV30; 7 bases agree with TRBD2. The J segment lost 5 bases and the V segment lost 5 bases, leaving 6 bases of the junction unmatched. Germline-derived CDR1 and CDR2 are GTSNPN and SVGIG (reference sequence). The CDR3 spans 13 residues. In DNA form, the CDR3 reads TGTGCCTGGGCGGGGGAGCGGAACAATGAGCAGTTCTTC. This translates into CAWAGERNNEQFF. Together with reference TRBV30 and TRBJ2-1, the CDR3 gives the full variable domain: SQTIHQWPATLVQPVGSPLSLECTVEGTSNPNLYWYRQAAGRGLQLLFYSVGIGQISSEVPQNLSASRPQDRQFILSSKKLLLSDSGFYLCAWAGERNNEQFFGPGTRLTVL.

As concerns this clonotype: A read error may explain this, as a much larger clone is one base away. The V and J genes are TRBV12-3 or TRBV12-4 and TRBJ2-1, with D possibly called TRBD1 or TRBD2 (5 bases each). Trimming left V 2 bases short and J 5 bases short, with 13 bases between. This CDR3 contains 15 residues. In nucleotides, the CDR3 is TGTGCCAGCAGTTTAAAGAGCCCGGGACACAATGAGCAGTTCTTC. It encodes CASSLKSPGHNEQFF.

This clonotype was seen repeatedly, ten times or more. The gene calls are TRBV11-2 and TRBJ2-7; D gene ambiguous. The CDR3 length is 12 residues. Trimming removed 1 base from V and 5 bases from J, with 6 bases in between. Per the germline V gene, CDR1 is SGHAT and CDR2 is FQNNGV. CDR3: CASSLGPNEQYF. CDR3 coding DNA: TGTGCCAGCAGCTTAGGCCCGAACGAGCAGTACTTC. The variable domain in full, with the rest retrieved from reference TRBV11-2 and TRBJ2-7, is EAGVAQSPRYKIIEKRQSVAFWCNPISGHATLYWYQQILGQGPKLLIQFQNNGVVDDSQLPKDRFSAERLKGVDSTLKIQPAKLEDSAVYLCASSLGPNEQYFGPGTRLTVT.

The gene calls are TRBV18 and TRBJ2-7; possibly TRBD2 for D (5 bases). This CDR3 is built from 12 residues. Germline V gene sequence: CDR1 KGHSH, CDR2 LQKENI. Trimming cost V 4 bases and J 3 bases, with 7 bases left between them. The CDR3 DNA reads as TGTGCCAGCTCACACCGGGACTACGAGCAGTACTTC. Residues: CASSHRDYEQYF.

This clonotype was seen a handful of times. The V call is TRBV7-9, the J call TRBJ2-3; no clear D gene. V lost 6 bases and J lost 4, with 5 bases in between. Per germline, CDR1 SEHNR and CDR2 FQNEAQ (reference sequence). The CDR3 extends over 11 amino acids. The CDR3 region has the DNA TGTGCCAGCAGAAAAGCAGATACGCAGTATTTT. Its protein is CASRKADTQYF.

This clonotype was counted ten times or more. This chain links TRBV9 with TRBJ2-1; TRBD2 matches 11 bases. This CDR3 has 16 residues. Looked up from germline, CDR1 is SGDLS and CDR2 is YYNGEE. The V gene end was trimmed by 4 bases and the J gene end by 2 bases; junction bases not matched to a gene: 5. The CDR3 DNA reads TGTGCCAGCAGCCTAAATAGCGGGAGGGCCTACAATGAGCAGTTCTTC. This translates into CASSLNSGRAYNEQFF.

This clonotype appeared a few times. This chain joins TRBV5-1 and TRBJ2-7; 8 nucleotides agree with TRBD1. The CDR3 spans 16 residues. Unmatched junction bases numbered 17, after V lost 5 bases and J lost 7 bases. Germline V gives CDR1 SGHRS, CDR2 YFSETQ. CDR3 coding DNA: TGCGCCAGCAGAAGAAGTGAGGACAGGGATTTGGGGGAGCAGTACTTC. It yields the protein CASRRSEDRDLGEQYF.

The chain uses TRBV29-1 and TRBJ1-2; D gene unclear. Trimming took 5 bases from V and 4 from J, leaving 11 bases between them. The CDR3 length is 12 residues. Germline lookup yields CDR1 SQVTM and CDR2 ANQGSEA. The CDR3 region is CSVRTPVYGYTF. The CDR3 bases are TGCAGCGTTCGGACCCCAGTCTATGGCTACACCTTC.

V usage is TRBV5-1 and J usage is TRBJ2-5; D is possibly TRBD2 (5 bases). Germline V CDR1 and CDR2: SGHRS, YFSETQ. V dropped 4 bases and J dropped 2 bases, with 12 bases sitting between them. This CDR3 has 14 residues. In DNA form, the CDR3 reads TGCGCCAGCAGCGGCGGGCATTCGCAAGAGACCCAGTACTTC. Amino acids: CASSGGHSQETQYF.

V and J are TRBV13 and TRBJ1-6; 7 bases fit TRBD1. The germline V gene has CDR1 PRHDT and CDR2 FYEKMQ (reference sequence). The CDR3 has 15 residues. The V segment lost 5 bases and the J segment 7 bases; nucleotides outside the gene matches: 8. Here the CDR3 reads CASSGTGQLNSPLHF. The DNA for the CDR3 is TGTGCCAGCAGCGGAACGGGACAGCTCAATTCACCCCTCCACTTT. The whole variable domain, remainder taken from reference TRBV13 and TRBJ1-6, is AAGVIQSPRHLIKEKRETATLKCYPIPRHDTVYWYQQGPGQDPQFLISFYEKMQSDKGSIPDRFSAQQFSDYHSELNMSSLELGDSALYFCASSGTGQLNSPLHFGNGTRLTVT.

This clonotype was counted a few times. The chain links TRBV28 to TRBJ1-2, with a tentative D call TRBD1 (6 bases). Trimming pared 3 bases from V and 4 bases from J, leaving 15 bases between. Germline V CDR1 and CDR2: MDHEN, SYDVKM. The CDR3 sequence is 15 residues long. The CDR3 loop is CASSFRPGELYGYTF. The CDR3 DNA is TGTGCCAGCAGTTTTAGGCCAGGGGAACTCTATGGCTACACCTTC.